The sequence of this T cell receptor (beta chain) was determined in a study of cytomegalovirus exposure and HLA in healthy donors. There are 14 residues in the CDR3. The J segment lost 1 base and the V segment lost 6 bases, leaving 5 bases of the junction unmatched. Germline CDR1 is MGHDK and CDR2 is SYGVNS. Amplification used 60 Vbeta primers and 13 Jbeta primers. Sequenced by immunoSEQ multiplex PCR; TCRdb stores in-frame clones only, minus some. The sample carries 150,000 to 200,000 clones, 80% to 90% recorded once. This clone was seen more than once but under ten times. The chain has TRBV25-1 and TRBJ1-1; 7 bases agree with TRBD1. The specimen was PBMCs. The sequence was collected from a woman in her 50s in good health and CMV-seronegative. CDR3 nucleotide sequence: TGTGCCAGCAGGGCCCCAGGGGGGAACACTGAAGCTTTCTTT. This codes for CASRAPGGNTEAFF.